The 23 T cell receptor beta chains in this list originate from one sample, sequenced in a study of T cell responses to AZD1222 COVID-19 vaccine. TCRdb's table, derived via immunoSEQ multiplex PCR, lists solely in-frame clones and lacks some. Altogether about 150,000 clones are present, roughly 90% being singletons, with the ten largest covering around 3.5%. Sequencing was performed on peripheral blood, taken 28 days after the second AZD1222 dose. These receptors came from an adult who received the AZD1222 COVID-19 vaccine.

CDR3 bases: TGTGCCAGTAGTATAAGTGACAGGGGGAACACTGAAGCTTTCTTT. This codes for CASSISDRGNTEAFF. The chain employs TRBV19 and TRBJ1-1; 8 bases are a match to TRBD1. The germline V gene encodes CDR1 LNHDA and CDR2 SQIVND (reference sequence). Trimming removed 2 bases from V and 1 base from J; junction bases left unmatched: 3. The CDR3 sequence is 15 residues long. The complete variable domain, with remaining parts taken from reference TRBV19 and TRBJ1-1, reads DGGITQSPKYLFRKEGQNVTLSCEQNLNHDAMYWYRQDPGQGLRLIYYSQIVNDFQKGDIAEGYSVSREKKESFPLTVTSAQKNPTAFYLCASSISDRGNTEAFFGQGTRLTVV.

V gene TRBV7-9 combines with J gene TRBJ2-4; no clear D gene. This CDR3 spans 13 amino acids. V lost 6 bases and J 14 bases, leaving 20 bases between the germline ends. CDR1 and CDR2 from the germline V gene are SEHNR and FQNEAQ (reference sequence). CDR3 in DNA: TGTGCCAGCAGTTCAGGATCACCGGCCCCGGAGTACTTC. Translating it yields CASSSGSPAPEYF.

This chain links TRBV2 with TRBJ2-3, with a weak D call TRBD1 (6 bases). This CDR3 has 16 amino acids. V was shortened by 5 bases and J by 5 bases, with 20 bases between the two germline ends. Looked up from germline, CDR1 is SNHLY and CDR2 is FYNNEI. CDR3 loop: CASSLQGKVSGDTQYF. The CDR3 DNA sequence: TGTGCCAGCAGTTTACAGGGAAAGGTCAGTGGAGATACGCAGTATTTT.

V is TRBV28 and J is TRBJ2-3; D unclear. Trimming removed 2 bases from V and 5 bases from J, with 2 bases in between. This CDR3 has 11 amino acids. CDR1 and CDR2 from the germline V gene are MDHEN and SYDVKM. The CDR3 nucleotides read TGTGCCAGCAGTTTAGGAGATACGCAGTATTTT. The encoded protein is CASSLGDTQYF.

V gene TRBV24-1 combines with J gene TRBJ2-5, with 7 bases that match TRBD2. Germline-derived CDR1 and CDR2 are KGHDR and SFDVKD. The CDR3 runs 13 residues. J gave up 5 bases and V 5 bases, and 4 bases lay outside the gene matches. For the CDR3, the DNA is TGTGCCACCAGTGGGGGGGGAGCTGAGACCCAGTACTTC. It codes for CATSGGGAETQYF.

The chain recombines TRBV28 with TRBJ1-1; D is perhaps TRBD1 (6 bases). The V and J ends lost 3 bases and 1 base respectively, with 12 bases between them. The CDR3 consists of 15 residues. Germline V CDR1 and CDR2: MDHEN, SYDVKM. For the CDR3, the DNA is TGTGCCAGCAGTTTTTCCGGGACACGGAACACTGAAGCTTTCTTT. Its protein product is CASSFSGTRNTEAFF.

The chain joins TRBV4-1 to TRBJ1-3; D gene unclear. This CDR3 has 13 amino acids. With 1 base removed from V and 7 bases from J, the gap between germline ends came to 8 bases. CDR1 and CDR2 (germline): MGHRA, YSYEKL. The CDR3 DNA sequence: TGCGCCAGCAGCCAAGGATGGGCGAACACCATATATTTT. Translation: CASSQGWANTIYF.

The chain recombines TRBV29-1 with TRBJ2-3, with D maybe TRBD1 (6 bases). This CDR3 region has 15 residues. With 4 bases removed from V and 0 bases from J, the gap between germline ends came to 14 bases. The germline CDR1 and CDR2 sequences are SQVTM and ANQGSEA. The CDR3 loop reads CSVVPRGHSTDTQYF. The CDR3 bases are TGCAGCGTTGTGCCCAGGGGACATAGCACAGATACGCAGTATTTT.

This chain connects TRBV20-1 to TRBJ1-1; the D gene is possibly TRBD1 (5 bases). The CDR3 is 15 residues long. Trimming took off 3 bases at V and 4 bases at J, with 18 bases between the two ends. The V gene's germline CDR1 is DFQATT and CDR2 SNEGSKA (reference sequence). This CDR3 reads CSASGARAGSTEAFF. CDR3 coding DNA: TGCAGTGCTAGTGGGGCGAGGGCTGGTAGCACTGAAGCTTTCTTT.

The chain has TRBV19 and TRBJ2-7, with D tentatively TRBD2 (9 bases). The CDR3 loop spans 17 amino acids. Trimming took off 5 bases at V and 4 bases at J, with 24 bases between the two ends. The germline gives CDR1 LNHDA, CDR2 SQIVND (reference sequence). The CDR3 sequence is CASSPRGGQGLAYEQYF. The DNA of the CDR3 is TGTGCCAGTAGTCCGCGGGGCGGACAGGGACTAGCTTACGAGCAGTACTTC. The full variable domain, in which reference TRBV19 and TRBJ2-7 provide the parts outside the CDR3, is DGGITQSPKYLFRKEGQNVTLSCEQNLNHDAMYWYRQDPGQGLRLIYYSQIVNDFQKGDIAEGYSVSREKKESFPLTVTSAQKNPTAFYLCASSPRGGQGLAYEQYFGPGTRLTVT.

This CDR3 reads CASSLRGYTEAFF. For the CDR3, the DNA is TGTGCCAGCAGTTTAAGGGGGTACACTGAAGCTTTCTTT. The chain carries TRBV27 and TRBJ1-1; perhaps TRBD1 as D (6 bases). The V end lost 2 bases, the J end lost 3 bases, and 7 bases lay between the germline ends. Germline V gives CDR1 MNHEY, CDR2 SMNVEV (reference sequence). The CDR3 is 13 amino acids.

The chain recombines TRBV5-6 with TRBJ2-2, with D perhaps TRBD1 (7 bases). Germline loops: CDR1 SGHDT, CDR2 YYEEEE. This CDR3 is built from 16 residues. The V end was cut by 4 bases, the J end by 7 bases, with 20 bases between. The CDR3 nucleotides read TGTGCCAGCAGCCCCAAGGGGACAGCGCGGGGCGGGGAGCTGTTTTTT. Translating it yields CASSPKGTARGGELFF.

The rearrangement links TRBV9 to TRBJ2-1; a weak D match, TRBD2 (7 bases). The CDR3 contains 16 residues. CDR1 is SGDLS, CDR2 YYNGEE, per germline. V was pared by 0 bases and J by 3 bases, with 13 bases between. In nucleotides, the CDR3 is TGTGCCAGCAGCGTAGGGGGGGCTAGCGGCTACAATGAGCAGTTCTTC. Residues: CASSVGGASGYNEQFF.

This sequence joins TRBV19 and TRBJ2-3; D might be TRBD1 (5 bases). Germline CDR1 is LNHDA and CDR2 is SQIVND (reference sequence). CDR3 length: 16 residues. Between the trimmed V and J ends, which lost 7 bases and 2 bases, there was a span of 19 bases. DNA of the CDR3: TGTGCCAGTATCAAACCCGCCAGGGCTGACACAGATACGCAGTATTTT. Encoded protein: CASIKPARADTDTQYF.

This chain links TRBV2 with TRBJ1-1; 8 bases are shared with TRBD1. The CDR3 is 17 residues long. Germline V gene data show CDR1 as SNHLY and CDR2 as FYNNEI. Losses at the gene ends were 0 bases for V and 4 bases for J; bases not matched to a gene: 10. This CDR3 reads CASSEAHRGTLGTEAFF. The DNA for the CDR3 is TGTGCCAGCAGTGAAGCGCACAGGGGGACCCTGGGCACTGAAGCTTTCTTT.

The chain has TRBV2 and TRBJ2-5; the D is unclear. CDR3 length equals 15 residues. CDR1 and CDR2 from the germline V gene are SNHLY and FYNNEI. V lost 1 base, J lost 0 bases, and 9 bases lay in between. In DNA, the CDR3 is TGTGCCAGCAGTGAAGACAGCTCCTACCAAGAGACCCAGTACTTC. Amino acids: CASSEDSSYQETQYF. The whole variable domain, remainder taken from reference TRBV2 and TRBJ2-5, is EPEVTQTPSHQVTQMGQEVILRCVPISNHLYFYWYRQILGQKVEFLVSFYNNEISEKSEIFDDQFSVERPDGSNFTLKIRSTKLEDSAMYFCASSEDSSYQETQYFGPGTRLLVL.

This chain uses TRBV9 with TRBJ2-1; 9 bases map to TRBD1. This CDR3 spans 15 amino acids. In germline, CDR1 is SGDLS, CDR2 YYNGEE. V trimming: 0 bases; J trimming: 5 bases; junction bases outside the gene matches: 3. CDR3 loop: CASSVGQGEHNEQFF. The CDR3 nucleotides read TGTGCCAGCAGCGTAGGACAGGGGGAACACAATGAGCAGTTCTTC.

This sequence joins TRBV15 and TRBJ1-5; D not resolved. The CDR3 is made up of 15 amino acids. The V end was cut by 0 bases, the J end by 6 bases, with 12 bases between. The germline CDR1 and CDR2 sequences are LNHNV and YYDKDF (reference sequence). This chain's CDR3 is CATSRDLVPGQPQHF. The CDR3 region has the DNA TGTGCCACCAGCAGAGATCTGGTACCCGGTCAGCCCCAGCATTTT.

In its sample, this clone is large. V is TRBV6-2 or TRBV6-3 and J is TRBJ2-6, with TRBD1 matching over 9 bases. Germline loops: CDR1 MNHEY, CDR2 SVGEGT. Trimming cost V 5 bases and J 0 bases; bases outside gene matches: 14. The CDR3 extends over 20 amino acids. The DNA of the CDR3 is TGTGCCAGCAGTGTACCGGGACAGGGAGGAGGGCTCTCTGGGGCCAACGTCCTGACTTTC. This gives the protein CASSVPGQGGGLSGANVLTF.

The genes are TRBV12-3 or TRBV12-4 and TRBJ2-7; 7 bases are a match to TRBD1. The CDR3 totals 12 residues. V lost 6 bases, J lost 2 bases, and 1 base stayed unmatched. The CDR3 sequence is CASRQGPYEQYF. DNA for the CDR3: TGTGCCAGCAGACAGGGGCCCTACGAGCAGTACTTC.

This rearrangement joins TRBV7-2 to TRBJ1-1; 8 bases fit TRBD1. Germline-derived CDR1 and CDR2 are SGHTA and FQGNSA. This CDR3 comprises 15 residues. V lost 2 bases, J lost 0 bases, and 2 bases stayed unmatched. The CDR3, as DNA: TGTGCCAGCAGCTTAACAGGGGGGTTGAACACTGAAGCTTTCTTT. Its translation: CASSLTGGLNTEAFF.

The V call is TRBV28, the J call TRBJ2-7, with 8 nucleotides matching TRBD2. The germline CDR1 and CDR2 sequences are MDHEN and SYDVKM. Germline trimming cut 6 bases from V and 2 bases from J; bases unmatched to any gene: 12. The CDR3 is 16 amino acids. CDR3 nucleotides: TGTGCCAGCAGCCCCTACGGGGTAGCGGGGCCCTACGAGCAGTACTTC. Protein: CASSPYGVAGPYEQYF.

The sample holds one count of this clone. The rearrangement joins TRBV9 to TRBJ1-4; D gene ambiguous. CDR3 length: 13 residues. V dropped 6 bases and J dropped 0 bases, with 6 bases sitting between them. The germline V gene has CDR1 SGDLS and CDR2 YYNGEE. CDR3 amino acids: CASTRATNEKLFF. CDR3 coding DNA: TGTGCCAGCACACGGGCAACTAATGAAAAACTGTTTTTT.